This T cell receptor beta chain was retrieved from a study of blood T cells in healthy people across ages. The study, taken as a whole, reports: Calculation of diversity from one million T cells yielded estimates considered to be underestimates. Donor CMV status, an unknown factor, possibly confounded changes in expanded clonotypes.

The CDR3 is 13 amino acids. Trimming cost V 1 base and J 7 bases, with 8 bases left between them. Germline V gives CDR1 SGHTA, CDR2 FQGNSA. A second about 6 to 12 cycle PCR used barcoded and J-beta primers. Each TCR beta cDNA got a 12-nucleotide random molecular identifier. TCRdb reanalysed the 5' RACE reads using MiXCR and keeps one entry per CDR3 protein. The sample includes some 1.5 million distinct CDR3 sequences, about 30% of them seen just once. Of note for this clonotype: What it binds is unknown.

Sequencing used blood. The rearrangement links TRBV7-2 to TRBJ1-3, with unresolved D. The clonotype comes from a woman in her thirties in good health. The CDR3 spells CASSLGLPNTIYF. The CDR3 DNA sequence: TGTGCCAGCAGCTTAGGTCTCCCCAACACCATATATTTT.